This T cell receptor (beta chain) was recorded in a study of beta chain features in type 1 diabetes. TCRB transcripts that were expressed got sequenced, as all of the isolated RNA had been reverse transcribed. Libraries were prepared by immunoSEQ multiplex PCR; TCRdb keeps only in-frame clonotypes and omits some of them. The data contain hundreds of thousands of clones, over 12% of them singletons. Regarding this clone: Its antigen is currently unknown.

Study-level results: Among patients with Type 1 diabetes, TCRB CDR3s were moderately but significantly shorter in every one of the four CD4+ subsets. Within patients, naive, central memory and Treg TCRB repertoires seemed more similar than within healthy donors.

The CDR3 totals 13 residues. With 2 bases removed from V and 5 bases from J, the gap between germline ends came to 12 bases. The germline CDR1 and CDR2 sequences are GTSNPN and SVGIG (reference sequence). Sorting of CD4+ naive, central memory, regulatory and stem cell-like memory cells was performed via CD45RO/CCR7/CD25/CD127/CD95/CD27. The sample comprised naive CD4+ T cells from blood. The chain recombines TRBV30 with TRBJ2-5; no clear D gene. This TCR was sampled from a young man with type 1 diabetes. The CDR3 loop is CAWSPVFGETQYF. CDR3 sequence (DNA): TGTGCCTGGAGTCCAGTTTTCGGTGAGACCCAGTACTTC.